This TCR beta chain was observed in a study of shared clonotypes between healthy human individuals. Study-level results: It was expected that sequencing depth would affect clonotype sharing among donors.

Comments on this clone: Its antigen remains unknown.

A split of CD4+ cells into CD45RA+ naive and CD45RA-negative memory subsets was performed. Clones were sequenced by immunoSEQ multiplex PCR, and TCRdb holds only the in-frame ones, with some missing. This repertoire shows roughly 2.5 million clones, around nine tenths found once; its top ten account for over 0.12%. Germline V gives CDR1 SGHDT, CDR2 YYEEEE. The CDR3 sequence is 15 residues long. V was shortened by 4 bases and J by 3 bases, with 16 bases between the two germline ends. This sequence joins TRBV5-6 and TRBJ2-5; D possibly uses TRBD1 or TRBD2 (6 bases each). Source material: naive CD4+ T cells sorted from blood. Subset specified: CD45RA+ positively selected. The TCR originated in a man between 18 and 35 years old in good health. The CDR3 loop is CASSRDAGGEETQYF. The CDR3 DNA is TGTGCCAGCAGCCGCGATGCCGGGGGCGAAGAGACCCAGTACTTC. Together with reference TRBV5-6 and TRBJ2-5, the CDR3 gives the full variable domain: DAGVTQSPTHLIKTRGQQVTLRCSPKSGHDTVSWYQQALGQGPQFIFQYYEEEERQRGNFPDRFSGHQFPNYSSELNVNALLLGDSALYLCASSRDAGGEETQYFGPGTRLLVL.